These 25 T cell receptor beta chains originate from one sample sequenced in a study of low-dose radiotherapy and immunotherapy resistance in tumors. Primers used for first-strand cDNA, a TRAV- and TRBV-specific set, covered both alpha and beta chains. TCR amplification ran 15 to 25 PCR cycles using constant-region and V-primer adapter primers. TCRdb processed the reads anew with MiXCR; each CDR3 protein has one entry. The sample shows 15,000 to 20,000 distinct CDR3 sequences, 70% of them seen only once. The origin of the receptors is a human donor with advanced metastatic prostate, ovarian, gallbladder or colorectal cancer (not recorded which). This table probably holds off-target reads from a library built for another chain.

The chain has TRBV6-8 and TRBJ1-4; D possibly corresponds to TRBD1 (5 bases). Per the germline V gene, CDR1 is MNHGY and CDR2 is SAAAGT. Trimming took 5 bases from V and 0 from J, leaving 13 bases between them. CDR3 length: 16 amino acids. CDR3 sequence reads: CASSRGGVTTNEKLFF. The CDR3 bases are TGTGCCAGCAGTAGGGGAGGGGTGACAACTAATGAAAAACTGTTTTTT.

The chain is built from TRBV20-1 and TRBJ1-6, with TRBD1 matching 8 bases. The V segment lost 1 base and the J segment 0 bases; nucleotides outside the gene matches: 11. This CDR3 contains 19 residues. CDR1 and CDR2 from the germline V gene are DFQATT and SNEGSKA (reference sequence). The CDR3 here is CSARGRKDRASSYNSPLHF. Written as DNA, the CDR3 is TGCAGTGCTAGAGGGAGAAAGGACAGGGCGAGCTCCTATAATTCACCCCTCCACTTT.

The chain uses TRBV2 and TRBJ2-5; D gene ambiguous. Trimming shortened V by 1 base and J by 4 bases, and 4 bases separated the two germline ends. CDR1 and CDR2 from the germline V gene are SNHLY and FYNNEI. The CDR3 totals 12 residues. CDR3 in amino acids: CASSEVVETQYF. The CDR3 nucleotides read TGTGCCAGCAGTGAAGTCGTAGAGACCCAGTACTTC.

This rearrangement joins TRBV3-1 to TRBJ2-5; D possibly corresponds to TRBD2 (5 bases). Germline values: CDR1 LGHDT, CDR2 YNNKEL (reference sequence). The CDR3 covers 15 residues. The V end was cut by 1 base, the J end by 5 bases, with 14 bases between. The DNA of the CDR3 is TGTGCCAGCAGCCAAGCGGACTCGTTGTGGGAGACCCAGTACTTC. The encoded protein is CASSQADSLWETQYF.

The chain recombines TRBV5-1 with TRBJ2-1; TRBD2 agrees at 8 bases. Germline V CDR1 and CDR2: SGHRS, YFSETQ. The CDR3 loop spans 15 amino acids. V dropped 4 bases and J dropped 4; count of bases not matched to a gene: 7. CDR3 in amino acids: CASSPGGGTYNEQFF. The CDR3 region has the DNA TGCGCCAGCAGCCCGGGGGGGGGAACGTACAATGAGCAGTTCTTC.

The V call is TRBV7-9, the J call TRBJ2-7, with D tentatively TRBD2 (7 bases). The CDR3 covers 14 residues. The V gene's germline CDR1 is SEHNR and CDR2 FQNEAQ (reference sequence). The germline V and J ends were trimmed by 0 bases and 2 bases, with 8 bases remaining between them. The CDR3 region has the DNA TGTGCCAGCAGCTTAGCGGGGGGGCCCTACGAGCAGTACTTC. Translating it yields CASSLAGGPYEQYF.

The chain recombines TRBV4-2 with TRBJ2-7, with 10 positions matching TRBD2. The V gene end was trimmed by 0 bases and the J gene end by 1 base; junction bases not matched to a gene: 6. The CDR3 covers 17 residues. Per germline, CDR1 LGHNA and CDR2 YNFKEQ. CDR3 region: CASSQDLATSGSYEQYF. In DNA, the CDR3 is TGTGCCAGCAGCCAAGATCTCGCGACTAGCGGGTCCTACGAGCAGTACTTC.

This rearrangement joins TRBV20-1 to TRBJ1-2; tentatively, D is TRBD1 (6 bases). Germline V gene sequence: CDR1 DFQATT, CDR2 SNEGSKA (reference sequence). The CDR3 extends over 12 amino acids. Trimming stripped 8 bases from V and 4 bases from J, with 14 bases between. The chain's CDR3 is CSRDGGLYGYTF. CDR3 DNA sequence: TGCAGTCGAGACGGGGGCCTCTATGGCTACACCTTC.

Worth noting for this clonotype: The CDR3 does not close with the conserved phenylalanine or tryptophan, likely indicating a read error. The chain is built from TRBV20-1 and TRBJ2-6, with TRBD1 identical over 7 bases. From germline, CDR1 is DFQATT and CDR2 SNEGSKA (reference sequence). The CDR3 has 15 residues. The J segment lost 2 bases and the V segment lost 5 bases, leaving 6 bases of the junction unmatched. Here the CDR3 reads CSADRTGAGANVLTL. The DNA for the CDR3 is TGCAGTGCTGATAGGACAGGCGCTGGGGCCAACGTCCTGACTCTC.

This clonotype appeared a single time. The V and J genes are TRBV11-2 and TRBJ2-7, with 12 bases that match TRBD2. Germline V gives CDR1 SGHAT, CDR2 FQNNGV. V was pared by 5 bases and J by 7 bases, with 9 bases of the junction left unmatched. CDR3 length equals 15 residues. The CDR3 sequence is CASSPLAGGPVEQYF. CDR3 sequence (DNA): TGTGCCAGCAGCCCGCTAGCGGGAGGGCCAGTGGAGCAGTACTTC.

The V gene is TRBV10-2, the J gene TRBJ2-6; unclear D gene. The V end was cut by 1 base, the J end by 5 bases, with 9 bases between. The germline V gene has CDR1 WSHSY and CDR2 SAAADI. This CDR3 is built from 15 residues. CDR3 in amino acids: CASSEFTRRANVLTF. As DNA, the CDR3 is TGCGCCAGCAGTGAGTTTACGAGGCGGGCCAACGTCCTGACTTTC.

In this sample, this clonotype turned up a few times. The V gene is TRBV5-6, the J gene TRBJ2-2; 10 positions agree with TRBD2. Germline CDR1 and CDR2: SGHDT and YYEEEE. CDR3 size: 17 residues. Trimming removed 3 bases from V and 4 bases from J; junction bases left unmatched: 9. Written as DNA, the CDR3 is TGTGCCAGCAGCTCTGGACTAGCGGTGGTGGGCACCGGGGAGCTGTTTTTT. Translated, it gives CASSSGLAVVGTGELFF.

The chain is built from TRBV6-1 and TRBJ1-1; TRBD1 is a possible D gene (5 bases). CDR3 length: 13 residues. The germline gives CDR1 MNHNS, CDR2 SASEGT. Trimming pared 6 bases from V and 7 bases from J, leaving 15 bases between. CDR3 sequence reads: CASRERWDGEAFF. The CDR3 nucleotides read TGTGCCAGCAGGGAAAGGTGGGACGGTGAAGCTTTCTTT.

The chain is built from TRBV7-9 and TRBJ2-5; the D is unclear. Trimming took 5 bases from V and 5 from J, leaving 18 bases between them. The CDR3 sequence is 15 residues long. Germline CDR1 SEHNR, CDR2 FQNEAQ (reference sequence). This CDR3 reads CASSPKSRVGETQYF. CDR3 nucleotide sequence: TGTGCCAGCAGCCCAAAATCTCGGGTTGGGGAGACCCAGTACTTC. The whole variable domain, filled in from reference TRBV7-9 and TRBJ2-5, reads DTGVSQNPRHKITKRGQNVTFRCDPISEHNRLYWYRQTLGQGPEFLTYFQNEAQLEKSRLLSDRFSAERPKGSFSTLEIQRTEQGDSAMYLCASSPKSRVGETQYFGPGTRLLVL.

The chain recombines TRBV19 with TRBJ1-1, with unresolved D. CDR1 is LNHDA and CDR2 is SQIVND in the germline V gene (reference sequence). V was cut by 3 bases and J by 2 bases, with 7 bases left in between. This CDR3 has 13 amino acids. The CDR3 DNA sequence: TGTGCCAGTAGTATTGGTGGTAACACTGAAGCTTTCTTT. Its protein product is CASSIGGNTEAFF.

This clonotype was counted a few times. The chain couples TRBV28 to TRBJ1-3; D not certain. The V end was cut by 3 bases, the J end by 0 bases, with 9 bases between. The CDR3 spans 15 residues. The germline gives CDR1 MDHEN, CDR2 SYDVKM. CDR3 bases: TGTGCCAGCAGTTTCCCCTCTGGCTCTGGAAACACCATATATTTT. As protein: CASSFPSGSGNTIYF.

V usage is TRBV6-1 and J usage is TRBJ2-3; D is ambiguous. Trimming removed 6 bases at V and 3 bases at J, with 4 bases between. The CDR3 totals 11 residues. Germline-derived CDR1 and CDR2 are MNHNS and SASEGT. The CDR3 DNA is TGTGCCAGCAGCCGAACAGATACGCAGTATTTT. It encodes CASSRTDTQYF.

This chain links TRBV28 with TRBJ2-6, with 8 nucleotides matching TRBD2. Germline CDR1 is MDHEN and CDR2 is SYDVKM. This CDR3 contains 15 residues. Trimming removed 11 bases from V and 0 bases from J; junction bases left unmatched: 6. The CDR3 DNA reads as TGTGCCTCCGGGGGGGCCCACTCTGGGGCCAACGTCCTGACTTTC. It codes for CASGGAHSGANVLTF.

The genes are TRBV28 and TRBJ2-7; the D gene is possibly TRBD2 (7 bases). Germline V gives CDR1 MDHEN, CDR2 SYDVKM. The CDR3 spans 14 residues. V gave up 6 bases and J gave up 3 bases, with 15 bases separating them. CDR3 protein: CASSPRGGYYEQYF. In DNA form, the CDR3 reads TGTGCCAGCAGCCCGAGGGGGGGCTACTACGAGCAGTACTTC.

V and J are TRBV5-1 and TRBJ2-7, with TRBD1 identical over 10 bases. This CDR3 comprises 16 residues. The J segment lost 2 bases and the V segment lost 4 bases, leaving 9 bases of the junction unmatched. Germline V gene data show CDR1 as SGHRS and CDR2 as YFSETQ. The CDR3 nucleotides read TGCGCCAGCAGCCTTGAGGGACAGGGGAGCGCCTACGAGCAGTACTTC. Translating it yields CASSLEGQGSAYEQYF. The entire variable domain, with the rest obtained from reference TRBV5-1 and TRBJ2-7, is as follows: KAGVTQTPRYLIKTRGQQVTLSCSPISGHRSVSWYQQTPGQGLQFLFEYFSETQRNKGNFPGRFSGRQFSNSRSEMNVSTLELGDSALYLCASSLEGQGSAYEQYFGPGTRLTVT.

V is TRBV7-2 and J is TRBJ1-1, with D possibly TRBD1 on 5 matching bases. Germline V lookup: CDR1 SGHTA, CDR2 FQGNSA. V lost 5 bases and J lost 5, with 24 bases in between. This CDR3 has 17 residues. This chain's CDR3 is CASSGQRAGRTWTEAFF. In nucleotides, the CDR3 is TGTGCCAGCAGCGGACAAAGAGCGGGACGAACCTGGACTGAAGCTTTCTTT. Based on the CDR3 plus reference TRBV7-2 and TRBJ1-1, the full variable domain is GAGVSQSPSNKVTEKGKDVELRCDPISGHTALYWYRQSLGQGLEFLIYFQGNSAPDKSGLPSDRFSAERTGGSVSTLTIQRTQQEDSAVYLCASSGQRAGRTWTEAFFGQGTRLTVV.

The chain employs TRBV29-1 and TRBJ1-2, with TRBD1 identical over 8 bases. J was trimmed by 5 bases and V by 7 bases; bases with no gene match: 3. The CDR3 runs 11 residues. CDR1 is SQVTM, CDR2 ANQGSEA, per germline. The CDR3 DNA follows: TGCAGCGACGGGACAGGATATGGCTACACCTTC. Translating gives CSDGTGYGYTF.

The chain has TRBV20-1 and TRBJ2-1; possibly TRBD2 for D (6 bases). This CDR3 is built from 15 residues. CDR1 and CDR2 from the germline V gene are DFQATT and SNEGSKA (reference sequence). V dropped 6 bases and J dropped 6 bases, with 21 bases sitting between them. CDR3 DNA: TGCAGTGCCCGTGAGGGACTCTCAATTGGCAATGAGCAGTTCTTC. Its translation is CSAREGLSIGNEQFF.

The chain carries TRBV6-5 and TRBJ1-2; no definite D call. Per the germline V gene, CDR1 is MNHEY and CDR2 is SVGAGI. The V end lost 3 bases, the J end lost 2 bases, and 13 bases lay between the germline ends. There are 15 residues in the CDR3. CDR3 region: CASSYTPTENYGYTF. DNA of the CDR3: TGTGCCAGCAGTTATACCCCGACTGAGAACTATGGCTACACCTTC.

The chain joins TRBV4-2 to TRBJ2-1; 11 bases are a match to TRBD1. Unmatched junction bases numbered 7, after V lost 3 bases and J lost 9 bases. The length of the CDR3 is 15 residues. Germline V gene lookup returns CDR1 LGHNA and CDR2 YNFKEQ. CDR3 DNA: TGTGCCAGCAGCCAGCCGGGACAGGGGGAGGGTGAGCAGTTCTTC. It specifies CASSQPGQGEGEQFF.